Presented here are 9 T cell receptor beta chains from one specimen sequenced in a study of technical replicates of blood from a handful of donors. Clones were read by immunoSEQ multiplex PCR, and TCRdb kept only the in-frame ones, dropping some. The sample consists of about 60,000 clones, around 84% of them appearing once. Sequenced input: PBMCs. All receptors derive from a human donor in good health. Some clones in this sample may be carry-over from other donors' samples.

V is TRBV6-1 and J is TRBJ2-4; a possible D gene is TRBD1 (6 bases). Germline assignment: CDR1 MNHNS and CDR2 SASEGT. The CDR3 consists of 16 residues. Trimming shortened V by 3 bases and J by 3 bases, and 15 bases separated the two germline ends. In DNA, the CDR3 is TGTGCCAGCAGTGATGATGGACAGACCCTCAAAAACATTCAGTACTTC. Translated, it gives CASSDDGQTLKNIQYF.

This clone has only one observation. The rearrangement uses TRBV25-1 and TRBJ1-6; perhaps TRBD1 as D (6 bases). V dropped 4 bases and J dropped 5 bases, with 6 bases sitting between them. Germline CDR1 reads MGHDK; CDR2 reads SYGVNS. The CDR3 loop spans 13 amino acids. CDR3 in amino acids: CASSGQDNSPLHF. CDR3 sequence (DNA): TGTGCCAGCAGTGGACAGGATAATTCACCCCTCCACTTT. Together with reference TRBV25-1 and TRBJ1-6, the CDR3 gives the full variable domain: EADIYQTPRYLVIGTGKKITLECSQTMGHDKMYWYQQDPGMELHLIHYSYGVNSTEKGDLSSESTVSRIRTEHFPLTLESARPSHTSQYLCASSGQDNSPLHFGNGTRLTVT.

This clone has only one observation. V and J are TRBV18 and TRBJ1-2; D not certain. This CDR3 contains 14 residues. The germline V gene encodes CDR1 KGHSH and CDR2 LQKENI. The V end lost 5 bases, the J end lost 8 bases, and 18 bases lay between the germline ends. The CDR3 spells CASSSFAGMEGYTF. As DNA, the CDR3 is TGTGCCAGCTCATCATTCGCGGGGATGGAGGGCTACACCTTC.

The rearrangement uses TRBV5-1 and TRBJ2-5; 8 bases agree with TRBD2. J gave up 5 bases and V 1 base, and 7 bases lay outside the gene matches. CDR1 and CDR2 from the germline V gene are SGHRS and YFSETQ. CDR3 length: 15 residues. The DNA for the CDR3 is TGCGCCAGCAGCTTGACTGGACTAGCAGGGGAGACCCAGTACTTC. Translated: CASSLTGLAGETQYF.

This rearrangement joins TRBV5-5 to TRBJ2-7, with TRBD2 matching 11 bases. J was trimmed by 6 bases and V by 3 bases; bases with no gene match: 11. CDR1 is SGHKS and CDR2 is YYEKEE in the germline V gene (reference sequence). The CDR3 is 16 residues long. The CDR3 bases are TGTGCCAGCAGCTCGGTCTTGGCCGGGACTAGCGGCGAGCAGTACTTC. This translates into CASSSVLAGTSGEQYF.

The chain links TRBV4-3 to TRBJ2-2, with 14 bases fitting TRBD2. CDR1 and CDR2 from the germline V gene are LGHNA and YSLEER. V was clipped by 1 base and J by 5 bases; unmatched bases: 6. CDR3 length: 18 amino acids. As DNA, the CDR3 is TGCGCCAGCAGCCAAGCGGGACTAGCGGGAGTGGGGACCGGGGAGCTGTTTTTT. It codes for CASSQAGLAGVGTGELFF.

The chain recombines TRBV29-1 with TRBJ2-7, with 7 bases aligning to TRBD2. Per germline, CDR1 SQVTM and CDR2 ANQGSEA. Trimming removed 4 bases from V and 6 bases from J; junction bases left unmatched: 9. The CDR3 consists of 13 residues. CDR3 loop: CSVGASGLSEQYF. The CDR3 coding sequence is TGCAGCGTTGGGGCTAGCGGCCTATCCGAGCAGTACTTC.

The chain couples TRBV7-8 to TRBJ2-5; a weak D match, TRBD2 (5 bases). CDR3 length: 15 amino acids. CDR1 is SGHVS, CDR2 FQNEAQ, per germline. The V end lost 5 bases, the J end lost 5 bases, and 18 bases lay between the germline ends. The CDR3 sequence: CASSANTGPGETQYF. CDR3 in DNA: TGTGCCAGCAGCGCAAATACCGGGCCGGGGGAGACCCAGTACTTC.

This clone was seen a few times. The chain recombines TRBV4-3 with TRBJ1-2; no firm D call. CDR3 length: 19 residues. V was clipped by 0 bases and J by 0 bases, with 20 bases between them. Germline V gene lookup returns CDR1 LGHNA and CDR2 YSLEER. CDR3 protein: CASSQDSPGRVGANYGYTF. In DNA form, the CDR3 reads TGCGCCAGCAGCCAAGATTCGCCTGGTCGGGTCGGAGCTAACTATGGCTACACCTTC.